This paragraph covers one T cell receptor beta chain sequence. Germline lookup yields CDR1 SGHRS and CDR2 YFSETQ. This CDR3 is built from 14 residues. After removal of 4 bases from V and 4 bases from J, the junction contained 7 bases not matched to a gene. These data come from a study of blood T cell repertoires in COVID-19. Across the study: Samples came from the United States, Italy and Spain, spanning acute and convalescent COVID-19. From T cells, B-cell-depleted T cells, or PBMCs came the material, which was cDNA or gDNA.

Under the authors' procedure: Amplification of reference gene primers was used by the study to estimate nucleated cell counts. The method was immunoSEQ multiplex PCR; TCRdb's version includes in-frame clones alone and lacks a portion of them. D and trimming were read from the DNA, whereas the V and J calls and clone size are those reported in that table. The sample lists about 55,000 clones; roughly 87% were seen once. This TCR was sampled from an older woman with acute or convalescent COVID-19. The source material was peripheral blood. The genes are TRBV5-1 and TRBJ2-7, with 8 bases aligning to TRBD1. The CDR3 is CASSPGQGRYEQYF. CDR3 sequence (DNA): TGCGCCAGCAGCCCCGGACAGGGTAGGTACGAGCAGTACTTC.